These 22 T cell receptor beta chains share one sample of origin, sequenced in a study of T-cell reconstitution after alpha-beta-depleted transplantation in children. The TCRbeta library was prepared with unique molecular identifiers. TCRdb analysed the PCR reads with MiXCR anew, one entry per CDR3 protein. The data show 140,000 or so distinct CDR3 sequences, with around 8.5% seen just once and approximately 18% held by the top ten. This sample comprised PBMCs, mostly from graft donor cells, obtained 180 days after TCRalphabeta/CD19-depleted stem cell transplant. Receptors originate from a female patient between 2 and 15 years old who had a stem cell transplant for congenital amegakaryocytic thrombocytopenia, so the T cells may come from the graft donor.

The V and J genes are TRBV4-2 and TRBJ2-1; the match to TRBD2 covers 11 bases. The CDR3 is 16 amino acids. Unmatched junction bases numbered 4, after V lost 0 bases and J lost 6 bases. Germline V lookup: CDR1 LGHNA, CDR2 YNFKEQ. The CDR3 DNA follows: TGTGCCAGCAGCCAAGATACTAGCGGGAGCCTCAATGAGCAGTTCTTC. It encodes CASSQDTSGSLNEQFF.

The V and J genes are TRBV14 and TRBJ2-3; 7 bases are a match to TRBD2. The trim removed 4 bases at V and 1 base at J, leaving 5 bases unmatched. Germline loops: CDR1 SGHDN, CDR2 FVKESK. The CDR3 runs to 15 residues. This CDR3 reads CASSLRLARTDTQYF. CDR3 coding DNA: TGTGCCAGCAGCCTTAGACTAGCTCGCACAGATACGCAGTATTTT.

This clonotype was seen repeatedly, ten times or more. The chain is built from TRBV12-3 or TRBV12-4 and TRBJ2-1; D is possibly TRBD1 (8 bases). V was trimmed by 8 bases and J by 15 bases, leaving 26 bases between them. The CDR3 has 14 residues. The CDR3 DNA is TGTGCCAGCGGGGGGGCAGGGGGCGAGAGGGTTCGGTTCTTC. This gives the protein CASGGAGGERVRFF.

This clonotype occurred many times. The gene calls are TRBV30 and TRBJ1-1; a weak D match, TRBD1 (6 bases). The CDR3 spans 13 residues. The ends were cut back, 6 bases at V and 1 base at J, with 12 bases in the middle. Germline V gene lookup returns CDR1 GTSNPN and CDR2 SVGIG (reference sequence). In DNA, the CDR3 is TGTGCCTGCCGAAACAGGGAGAACACTGAAGCTTTCTTT. Amino acid sequence: CACRNRENTEAFF.

V and J are TRBV19 and TRBJ1-2, with D possibly being TRBD1 (5 bases). V was clipped by 3 bases and J by 8 bases, with 19 bases between them. The CDR3 extends over 15 amino acids. Germline V lookup: CDR1 LNHDA, CDR2 SQIVND (reference sequence). The CDR3 sequence: CASSIPLGRRSGYTF. CDR3 sequence (DNA): TGTGCCAGTAGTATCCCTCTGGGACGTCGATCGGGCTACACCTTC.

The CDR3 protein is CASSLSSKAYQPQHF. CDR3 bases: TGTGCCAGCAGCTTAAGCTCGAAGGCCTATCAGCCCCAGCATTTT. The rearrangement links TRBV7-2 to TRBJ1-5; D unresolved. The CDR3 loop spans 15 amino acids. V was shortened by 2 bases and J by 5 bases, with 13 bases between the two germline ends. Germline values: CDR1 SGHTA, CDR2 FQGNSA.

In this sample, this clonotype turned up a few times. The chain recombines TRBV30 with TRBJ2-7, with a tentative D call TRBD1 (5 bases). This CDR3 region has 12 residues. Germline-derived CDR1 and CDR2 are GTSNPN and SVGIG (reference sequence). V dropped 4 bases and J dropped 6 bases, with 13 bases sitting between them. CDR3 in DNA: TGTGCCTGGACGCAGGGTTGGTCCGAGCAGTACTTC. Protein: CAWTQGWSEQYF.

This clonotype was recorded many times. The rearrangement uses TRBV11-3 and TRBJ2-2; D remains unclear. Germline CDR1 is SGHNT and CDR2 is YENEEA. Trimming took 5 bases from V and 4 from J, leaving 17 bases between them. CDR3 length: 16 amino acids. CDR3 DNA: TGTGCCAGCAGCCCTGGCGTCCCCCCGGGCACCGGGGAGCTGTTTTTT. This codes for CASSPGVPPGTGELFF.

This clonotype was observed many times. The gene calls are TRBV29-1 and TRBJ2-7, with D hard to call. V shed 5 bases and J shed 2 bases, with 7 bases lying between them. This CDR3 has 11 amino acids. CDR1 and CDR2 (germline): SQVTM, ANQGSEA. The CDR3 sequence is CSVSTAYEQYF. The DNA for the CDR3 is TGCAGCGTTAGCACTGCCTACGAGCAGTACTTC.

By share of the sample, this clonotype is medium-sized. This sequence joins TRBV7-9 and TRBJ1-2; D unresolved. Germline-derived CDR1 and CDR2 are SEHNR and FQNEAQ (reference sequence). The CDR3 is 14 residues long. V lost 2 bases to trimming and J lost 4 bases, with 11 bases between them. The CDR3 DNA reads TGTGCCAGCAGCTTAACCGCATCCTTCTATGGCTACACCTTC. It translates to CASSLTASFYGYTF.

This chain connects TRBV12-3 or TRBV12-4 to TRBJ1-2; no clear D. The CDR3 spans 15 residues. Trimming pared 2 bases from V and 3 bases from J, leaving 13 bases between. The CDR3 DNA is TGTGCCAGCAGTTTAAGGCAGGCCAAGGACTATGGCTACACCTTC. Amino acids: CASSLRQAKDYGYTF.

This clonotype has at least ten counts. V is TRBV7-2 and J is TRBJ2-5; D is uncertain. V was pared by 5 bases and J by 0 bases, with 4 bases between. The V gene's germline CDR1 is SGHTA and CDR2 FQGNSA. The CDR3 length is 12 residues. The CDR3, as DNA: TGTGCCAGCAGCAACTACCAAGAGACCCAGTACTTC. Translation: CASSNYQETQYF.

A few counts support this clonotype. A much larger clone is a single base away; this may be a read error. The CDR3 sequence is CASSLLAAKDSQYF. CDR3 sequence (DNA): TGTGCCAGCAGCCTACTAGCGGCCAAGGACAGTCAGTACTTC. This chain joins TRBV7-8 and TRBJ2-4; the match to TRBD2 covers 8 bases. The CDR3 runs to 14 residues. Trimming at V came to 5 bases and at J to 12 bases, leaving 12 bases not matched to a gene. The germline gives CDR1 SGHVS, CDR2 FQNEAQ.

This clonotype was observed at least ten times. The chain combines TRBV28 with TRBJ2-1, with D perhaps matching TRBD1 (8 bases). Trimming removed 4 bases at V and 5 bases at J, with 18 bases between. The CDR3 loop spans 16 amino acids. CDR1 is MDHEN and CDR2 is SYDVKM in the germline V gene. Here the CDR3 reads CASSSGGGSGDNEQFF. The DNA for the CDR3 is TGTGCCAGCAGTTCAGGGGGCGGGAGCGGGGACAATGAGCAGTTCTTC.

The table lists this clonotype with many counts. V usage is TRBV20-1 and J usage is TRBJ2-5; 9 nucleotides agree with TRBD1. The germline CDR1 and CDR2 sequences are DFQATT and SNEGSKA (reference sequence). The V gene end was trimmed by 6 bases and the J gene end by 4 bases; junction bases not matched to a gene: 6. The CDR3 has 13 residues. DNA of the CDR3: TGCAGTGCAAGCGGGACAGGGAGAGAGACCCAGTACTTC. Protein: CSASGTGRETQYF.

The CDR3 here is CASSARLAGVADTQYF. The CDR3 DNA follows: TGTGCCAGCTCAGCACGACTAGCGGGAGTTGCAGATACGCAGTATTTT. This chain connects TRBV18 to TRBJ2-3; 12 bases fit TRBD2. The J segment lost 4 bases and the V segment lost 5 bases, leaving 7 bases of the junction unmatched. The CDR3 is 16 amino acids. CDR1 is KGHSH and CDR2 is LQKENI in the germline V gene.

The chain uses TRBV20-1 and TRBJ2-3, with 14 bases identical to TRBD2. The CDR3 is 14 amino acids. The germline CDR1 and CDR2 sequences are DFQATT and SNEGSKA (reference sequence). CDR3 DNA: TGCAGGGGGACTAGCGGGGGTTTCACAGATACGCAGTATTTT. Translated, it gives CRGTSGGFTDTQYF.

This chain joins TRBV3-1 and TRBJ1-1; the D gene is possibly TRBD1 (5 bases). V was shortened by 0 bases and J by 11 bases, with 10 bases between the two germline ends. The length of the CDR3 is 12 residues. CDR1 LGHDT and CDR2 YNNKEL come from the germline V gene (reference sequence). CDR3 DNA sequence: TGTGCCAGCAGCCAAGATGGGGCTGGCGCTTTCTTT. Translation gives CASSQDGAGAFF.

The rearrangement joins TRBV19 to TRBJ1-3; D may be TRBD1 (6 bases). Trimming left V 4 bases short and J 1 base short, with 11 bases between. The CDR3 runs 15 residues. Looked up from germline, CDR1 is LNHDA and CDR2 is SQIVND (reference sequence). This chain's CDR3 is CASSTLGGSGNTIYF. The CDR3 DNA reads as TGTGCCAGTAGTACTTTAGGGGGTTCTGGAAACACCATATATTTT.

This clonotype was counted only a few times. The chain recombines TRBV28 with TRBJ1-1; TRBD1 matches at 8 bases. Germline CDR1 and CDR2: MDHEN and SYDVKM. V lost 6 bases and J lost 0; bases outside the gene matches: 9. The CDR3 has 16 amino acids. The CDR3 DNA follows: TGTGCCAGCAGGTCGGCAGGGGGCCGGTTGAACACTGAAGCTTTCTTT. It translates to CASRSAGGRLNTEAFF. Together with reference TRBV28 and TRBJ1-1, the CDR3 gives the full variable domain: DVKVTQSSRYLVKRTGEKVFLECVQDMDHENMFWYRQDPGLGLRLIYFSYDVKMKEKGDIPEGYSVSREKKERFSLILESASTNQTSMYLCASRSAGGRLNTEAFFGQGTRLTVV.

This clonotype was observed at least ten times. CDR3 nucleotides: TGTGCCAGCAGTTTCCCCGGGGAGCTGTTTTTT. Translation gives CASSFPGELFF. V usage is TRBV28 and J usage is TRBJ2-2; D gene uncertain. CDR3 length: 11 amino acids. Trimming took 3 bases from V and 6 from J, leaving 2 bases between them. Germline CDR1 is MDHEN and CDR2 is SYDVKM.

The chain links TRBV4-1 to TRBJ1-3; D gene unclear. CDR1 and CDR2 from the germline V gene are MGHRA and YSYEKL. The CDR3 consists of 17 residues. V was shortened by 0 bases and J by 0 bases, with 12 bases between the two germline ends. CDR3: CASSQEGAPRSGNTIYF. DNA for the CDR3: TGCGCCAGCAGCCAAGAGGGTGCTCCCCGCTCTGGAAACACCATATATTTT.